The rows below give T cell receptor beta chains drawn from one sample of a study of monozygotic twins with inflammatory bowel disease. No DNA is given; TCRdb re-called the 5' RACE reads and lists each CDR3 protein once. With fewer than 400,000 distinct CDR3 sequences in the sample, the ten largest clones hold 5% to 6%. Input material: blood. These receptor sequences come from a human donor with ulcerative colitis or Crohn's disease, or a healthy co-twin of an affected twin (not recorded which). The CDR3 runs from the conserved cysteine through the conserved F or W.

>TRBV6-1|TRBJ2-1
CASSEATPGGGYNEQFF
>TRBV4-3|TRBJ2-6
CASSLEVGSGANVLTF
>TRBV7-9|TRBJ1-2
CASSTPWMEDYGYTF
>TRBV12-3/TRBV12-4|TRBJ1-5
CASSHAGGSNQPQHF
>TRBV7-2|TRBJ2-1
CASSFRVLREGGQFF
>TRBV6-2/TRBV6-3|TRBJ2-1
CASIRDPSYNEQFF
>TRBV4-3|TRBJ2-1
CASSQESSGVVSSEQFF
>TRBV24-1|TRBJ2-1
CATSDEHGQLNEQFF
>TRBV12-3/TRBV12-4|TRBJ2-1
CASSLPLTSGSRSYNEQFF
>TRBV2|TRBJ2-5
CASSTPGGLKTQYF
>TRBV5-6|TRBJ2-1
CASSFQDRVHEQFF
>TRBV3-1|TRBJ1-5
CASSQGGGANNQPQHF
>TRBV19|TRBJ2-7
CATTTGYEQYF
>TRBV27|TRBJ2-3
CASSLVTPDTQYF
>TRBV7-2|TRBJ2-5
CASSFYGIEETQYF
>TRBV6-1|TRBJ1-6
CASSLRGQGRNNSPLHF
>TRBV5-6|TRBJ1-2
CASSLYPGTGDGYTF
>TRBV6-5|TRBJ2-7
CASSYSGQSSYEQYF
>TRBV19|TRBJ2-2
CASWDRSNTGELFF
>TRBV7-9|TRBJ1-4
CASSLAGSSEKLFF
>TRBV20-1|TRBJ2-7
CSANPTDRDDEQYF
>TRBV9|TRBJ2-3
CASGDPRHEDTQYF
>TRBV5-1|TRBJ1-6
CASSPEPTTVVLSPLHF
>TRBV12-3/TRBV12-4|TRBJ1-2
CASRTRRNNGYTF
>TRBV18|TRBJ1-1
CASSPQQGEAYTEAFF
>TRBV12-3/TRBV12-4|TRBJ2-7
CASSPGLAYEQYF
>TRBV5-6|TRBJ1-5
CASSLGFEPHQPQHF
>TRBV7-2|TRBJ1-3
CASSQRWGSSGNTIYF
>TRBV6-1|TRBJ2-1
CASSELGLAALSEFF
>TRBV12-3/TRBV12-4|TRBJ1-6
CASSPVLDNSPLHF
>TRBV20-1|TRBJ2-1
CSAKRGYINEQFF
>TRBV20-1|TRBJ2-5
CSAQRGAALETQYF
>TRBV20-1|TRBJ1-1
CSAPPTVPEVAFF
>TRBV7-8|TRBJ2-3
CASSLEAGLSTDTQYF
>TRBV7-2|TRBJ2-7
CASSLRLEGSYEQYF
>TRBV7-8|TRBJ2-7
CASSLSPTYEQYF
>TRBV28|TRBJ2-2
CAGETGTGELFF
>TRBV20-1|TRBJ2-2
CSARALNTGELFF
>TRBV12-3/TRBV12-4|TRBJ2-3
CASSSLDRVRDTQYF
>TRBV20-1|TRBJ2-1
CSARKGALFNEQFF
>TRBV7-2|TRBJ2-7
CASSMDVNSYEQYF
>TRBV5-1|TRBJ2-2
CASRPTGGPNTGELFF
>TRBV11-2|TRBJ2-6
CASSIRTGPGTSGANVLTF
>TRBV20-1|TRBJ2-1
CSARLAGVYNEQFF
>TRBV12-3/TRBV12-4|TRBJ2-5
CASSFAVETQYF
>TRBV5-1|TRBJ1-6
CASSPRGAPPLHF
>TRBV6-5|TRBJ2-5
CATTLTGEETQYF
>TRBV28|TRBJ2-7
CASSPLPRTASYEQYF